The 23 T cell receptor beta chains below were found in one sample sequenced in a study of cytomegalovirus exposure and HLA in healthy donors. It was with 60 Vbeta and 13 Jbeta primers that the PCR ran. TCRdb keeps only in-frame clones here, not all; method: immunoSEQ multiplex PCR. The table has around 150,000 clones, 80% seen once. Sequencing was done on a sample of PBMCs. The receptors were gathered from a man in his forties in good health and CMV-seropositive.

The CDR3 DNA reads as TGTGCCAGCAGCTCTAGCGGGGGGGCGACATACGAGCAGTACTTC. Its protein product is CASSSSGGATYEQYF. The chain employs TRBV27 and TRBJ2-7; 12 positions match TRBD2. Looked up from germline, CDR1 is MNHEY and CDR2 is SMNVEV (reference sequence). V dropped 6 bases and J dropped 4; count of bases not matched to a gene: 7. This CDR3 has 15 residues.

The chain joins TRBV28 to TRBJ2-3; 11 positions match TRBD2. Germline CDR1 is MDHEN and CDR2 is SYDVKM. The ends lost 4 bases at V and 6 bases at J; junction bases unmatched: 15. The CDR3 loop spans 18 amino acids. The CDR3 DNA follows: TGTGCCAGCAGTTCCTATCGTAGCGGGGGGGCGGGTAGGGATACGCAGTATTTT. This gives the protein CASSSYRSGGAGRDTQYF.

This clone has only a few counts. The rearrangement uses TRBV27 and TRBJ1-1; D is undetermined. V was cut by 6 bases and J by 1 base, with 12 bases left in between. CDR1 is MNHEY, CDR2 SMNVEV, per germline (reference sequence). CDR3 size: 14 residues. The CDR3 is CASRPGGRNTEAFF. CDR3 bases: TGTGCCAGCAGGCCAGGAGGGAGGAACACTGAAGCTTTCTTT.

The V call is TRBV7-3, the J call TRBJ2-1; TRBD2 agrees at 12 bases. V gave up 4 bases and J gave up 3 bases; unmatched junction bases: 10. Germline assignment: CDR1 SGHTA and CDR2 FQGTGA. This CDR3 comprises 18 residues. The CDR3 DNA reads as TGTGCCAGCAGCTCGCCTCCGGGACTAGCGGGCATCTACAATGAGCAGTTCTTC. It is translated as CASSSPPGLAGIYNEQFF.

V and J are TRBV29-1 and TRBJ1-2; D is ambiguous. The CDR3 has 14 residues. The V gene's germline CDR1 is SQVTM and CDR2 ANQGSEA. Trimming removed 6 bases at V and 4 bases at J, with 18 bases between. CDR3 region: CSVEDPEGIYGYTF. CDR3 DNA: TGCAGCGTGGAGGACCCGGAGGGTATCTATGGCTACACCTTC.

V usage is TRBV29-1 and J usage is TRBJ2-7, with D maybe TRBD2 (5 bases). Germline V gene data show CDR1 as SQVTM and CDR2 as ANQGSEA. The ends were cut back, 7 bases at V and 1 base at J, with 14 bases in the middle. CDR3 length equals 13 residues. The CDR3 loop reads CSASQSFSYEQYF. The CDR3 DNA reads TGCAGCGCTAGCCAGTCTTTTTCCTACGAGCAGTACTTC.

The chain carries TRBV11-3 and TRBJ1-2; no clear D gene. Between the trimmed V and J ends, which lost 3 bases and 8 bases, there was a span of 16 bases. CDR1 is SGHNT and CDR2 is YENEEA in the germline V gene. CDR3 length: 14 amino acids. CDR3: CASSFTTNPLGYTF. CDR3 nucleotide sequence: TGTGCCAGCAGCTTTACCACCAACCCCCTAGGCTACACCTTC.

The gene calls are TRBV27 and TRBJ2-4; 7 positions match TRBD2. Trimming cost V 10 bases and J 5 bases; bases outside gene matches: 8. CDR1 and CDR2 (germline): MNHEY, SMNVEV (reference sequence). This CDR3 is 13 amino acids long. The CDR3 region is CATFGGRENIQYF. DNA of the CDR3: TGTGCCACCTTCGGGGGGAGGGAAAACATTCAGTACTTC.

The genes are TRBV2 and TRBJ2-3, with 8 bases identical to TRBD1. V lost 1 base to trimming and J lost 8 bases; unmatched junction nucleotides: 8. Germline CDR1 SNHLY, CDR2 FYNNEI. This CDR3 comprises 15 residues. The CDR3 reads CASSEEWTGSGTQYF. CDR3 in DNA: TGTGCCAGCAGTGAAGAATGGACAGGGTCAGGTACGCAGTATTTT.

The chain carries TRBV19 and TRBJ1-1; weak D call: TRBD1 (5 bases). Trimming took 3 bases from V and 1 from J, leaving 9 bases between them. The CDR3 covers 14 residues. The germline V gene encodes CDR1 LNHDA and CDR2 SQIVND (reference sequence). CDR3 sequence reads: CASSIGGSNTEAFF. For the CDR3, the DNA is TGTGCCAGTAGTATCGGGGGGTCGAACACTGAAGCTTTCTTT.

The CDR3 spells CASSSGQGTSDEQFF. CDR3 coding DNA: TGTGCCAGCAGTTCAGGACAGGGAACGAGTGATGAGCAGTTCTTC. The rearrangement joins TRBV6-5 to TRBJ2-1, with 8 bases lining up with TRBD1. CDR3 size: 15 residues. V was pared by 4 bases and J by 8 bases, with 10 bases of the junction left unmatched. Germline-derived CDR1 and CDR2 are MNHEY and SVGAGI.

The chain employs TRBV2 and TRBJ2-7, with D perhaps matching TRBD1 (6 bases). The CDR3 loop spans 15 amino acids. CDR1 and CDR2 (germline): SNHLY, FYNNEI. V shed 0 bases and J shed 4 bases, with 13 bases lying between them. The CDR3 is CASSEAGATYYEQYF. CDR3 in DNA: TGTGCCAGCAGTGAAGCGGGGGCGACCTATTACGAGCAGTACTTC.

V and J are TRBV7-9 and TRBJ2-3; the D gene is possibly TRBD2 (6 bases). Germline values: CDR1 SEHNR, CDR2 FQNEAQ (reference sequence). The V and J ends lost 5 bases and 0 bases respectively, with 15 bases between them. The CDR3 runs 16 residues. CDR3 sequence: CASSPLSGVSTDTQYF. The CDR3 DNA follows: TGTGCCAGCAGCCCGCTTAGCGGAGTTAGCACAGATACGCAGTATTTT.

The chain recombines TRBV27 with TRBJ1-5; 8 positions agree with TRBD1. Germline V gene sequence: CDR1 MNHEY, CDR2 SMNVEV (reference sequence). Trimming took 6 bases from V and 9 from J; bases not matched to a gene: 7. The CDR3 extends over 13 amino acids. The CDR3 bases are TGTGCCAGCAGCGTCTCACAGGGGGGGCCCCAGCATTTT. Amino acid sequence: CASSVSQGGPQHF.

This clone was picked up a small number of times. V and J are TRBV19 and TRBJ1-1; 8 nucleotides match TRBD1. The junction had 9 bases not matched to a gene; V was cut back by 5 bases and J by 10 bases. Germline assignment: CDR1 LNHDA and CDR2 SQIVND (reference sequence). The CDR3 has 13 amino acids. CDR3 nucleotide sequence: TGTGCCAGTAGTCGGGACAGGCGTCGCGGAGCTTTCTTT. Its translation: CASSRDRRRGAFF.

The CDR3, as DNA: TGTGCCAGCAGTTCCGACAGGGAGCAGTACTTC. Its translation is CASSSDREQYF. The J gene is TRBJ2-7, the V gene TRBV11-3, with D possibly matching TRBD1 (6 bases). V shed 6 bases and J shed 7 bases, with 10 bases lying between them. Germline loops: CDR1 SGHNT, CDR2 YENEEA. This CDR3 contains 11 residues.

V gene TRBV5-1 combines with J gene TRBJ2-3; D may be TRBD1 (6 bases). This CDR3 spans 12 amino acids. Trimming removed 3 bases from V and 6 bases from J, with 8 bases in between. CDR1 and CDR2 (germline): SGHRS, YFSETQ. CDR3 in amino acids: CASSSGEDTQYF. Written as DNA, the CDR3 is TGCGCCAGCAGCTCAGGGGAGGATACGCAGTATTTT. Drawing the rest from reference TRBV5-1 and TRBJ2-3, the complete variable domain is KAGVTQTPRYLIKTRGQQVTLSCSPISGHRSVSWYQQTPGQGLQFLFEYFSETQRNKGNFPGRFSGRQFSNSRSEMNVSTLELGDSALYLCASSSGEDTQYFGPGTRLTVL.

This clone was seen more than once but under ten times. The chain uses TRBV27 and TRBJ2-6; TRBD1 matches at 7 bases. The V gene's germline CDR1 is MNHEY and CDR2 SMNVEV (reference sequence). After removal of 2 bases from V and 2 bases from J, the junction contained 0 bases not matched to a gene. CDR3 length: 15 amino acids. CDR3 in DNA: TGTGCCAGCAGTTTAGGGACAGCTGGGGCCAACGTCCTGACTTTC. This sequence encodes CASSLGTAGANVLTF.

CDR3 residues: CASSTLTGLGDTQYF. The CDR3 DNA reads TGTGCCAGTAGTACGTTGACAGGGCTTGGAGATACGCAGTATTTT. The rearrangement joins TRBV19 to TRBJ2-3; 7 nucleotides match TRBD1. The CDR3 runs to 15 residues. The trim removed 4 bases at V and 5 bases at J, leaving 9 bases unmatched. Germline CDR1 and CDR2: LNHDA and SQIVND (reference sequence).

The gene calls are TRBV7-2 and TRBJ2-1, with 14 bases lining up with TRBD2. In germline, CDR1 is SGHTA, CDR2 FQGNSA. CDR3 length: 16 residues. Trimming cost V 5 bases and J 7 bases; bases outside gene matches: 7. The CDR3 reads CASSPGLAGGRNEQFF. In nucleotides, the CDR3 is TGTGCCAGCAGCCCTGGACTAGCGGGAGGAAGGAATGAGCAGTTCTTC.

The chain recombines TRBV19 with TRBJ2-3; 7 bases match TRBD2. V lost 2 bases, J lost 2 bases, and 1 base stayed unmatched. The germline V gene encodes CDR1 LNHDA and CDR2 SQIVND (reference sequence). CDR3 length: 14 amino acids. The CDR3 reads CASSISGITDTQYF. Here the CDR3 DNA reads TGTGCCAGTAGTATAAGCGGGATCACAGATACGCAGTATTTT.

This chain uses TRBV5-1 with TRBJ1-3, with 7 positions matching TRBD1. This CDR3 has 14 residues. J gave up 6 bases and V 3 bases, and 6 bases lay outside the gene matches. Looked up from germline, CDR1 is SGHRS and CDR2 is YFSETQ. CDR3 nucleotide sequence: TGCGCCAGCAGCTCAGGGGGGATCGAAAACACCATATATTTT. It specifies CASSSGGIENTIYF.

The chain is built from TRBV10-3 and TRBJ2-3; no reliable D call. Germline CDR1 reads ENHRY; CDR2 reads SYGVKD. With 0 bases removed from V and 1 base from J, the gap between germline ends came to 5 bases. The CDR3 has 14 amino acids. The CDR3 spells CAISESSRTDTQYF. The CDR3 DNA reads TGTGCCATCAGTGAGTCTAGCCGCACAGATACGCAGTATTTT.